The T cell receptor (beta chain) under discussion was sequenced for a study of cytomegalovirus exposure and HLA in healthy donors. V gave up 6 bases and J gave up 4 bases; unmatched junction bases: 9. CDR3 length: 16 amino acids. Germline CDR1 and CDR2: SGHDN and FVKESK. A remark on this clone: Its antigen is undetermined.

Study outcomes and limitations: Whilst most TCR sequences proved rare, a subset of public TCRs occurred across many donors.

Primers for the PCR totalled 60 Vbeta and 13 Jbeta. TCRdb keeps only in-frame clones here, not all; method: immunoSEQ multiplex PCR. The sample shows roughly 90,000 clones, about four fifths of them seen only once. The sample comprised PBMCs. The receptor's source is a man aged 25-40 years in good health and CMV-seronegative. The rearrangement links TRBV14 to TRBJ2-1; 10 positions match TRBD1. The CDR3 bases are TGTGCCAGCAGTCGTTGGACAGGGGGAGTATACAATGAGCAGTTCTTC. It codes for CASSRWTGGVYNEQFF.